The next 32 T cell receptor beta chains were all read from a single sample in a study of T-cell memory formation after mild COVID-19. TCRdb reprocessed the 5' RACE reads with MiXCR, giving one entry per CDR3 protein. The data contain about 500,000 distinct CDR3 sequences, 20% of them singletons. The sample consisted of PBMCs or a T cell subset sorted from them (not recorded which). These receptor sequences come from an adult woman who had mild COVID-19 (a few samples of this study predate the infection). Cell type and time point are not known.

The rearrangement joins TRBV9 to TRBJ1-1; a weak D match, TRBD1 (6 bases). The CDR3 loop spans 14 amino acids. The germline gives CDR1 SGDLS, CDR2 YYNGEE. V shed 2 bases and J shed 10 bases, with 18 bases lying between them. CDR3 loop: CASSVGDTQELAFF. DNA of the CDR3: TGTGCCAGCAGCGTTGGGGACACCCAAGAGTTAGCTTTCTTT.

The chain joins TRBV18 to TRBJ2-1; 8 nucleotides agree with TRBD2. The CDR3 spans 16 residues. V lost 1 base, J lost 0 bases, and 2 bases stayed unmatched. Per the germline V gene, CDR1 is KGHSH and CDR2 is LQKENI. CDR3 in amino acids: CASSPLGRGSYNEQFF. CDR3 DNA: TGTGCCAGCTCACCACTCGGGAGGGGCTCCTACAATGAGCAGTTCTTC.

V and J are TRBV25-1 and TRBJ2-3; 9 bases line up with TRBD1. J was trimmed by 4 bases and V by 5 bases; bases with no gene match: 10. Germline lookup yields CDR1 MGHDK and CDR2 SYGVNS. This CDR3 contains 16 residues. The CDR3 DNA follows: TGTGCCAGCAGTCACCCTGACAGGGGGAGTGCAGATACGCAGTATTTT. Amino acid sequence: CASSHPDRGSADTQYF.

The sample holds a few counts of this clonotype. The chain couples TRBV29-1 to TRBJ1-1; no reliable D call. Germline CDR1 and CDR2: SQVTM and ANQGSEA. V lost 4 bases, J lost 5 bases, and 11 bases lay in between. The CDR3 spans 12 residues. The CDR3 reads CSVGEVVTEAFF. CDR3 nucleotides: TGCAGCGTTGGTGAAGTAGTAACTGAAGCTTTCTTT.

The chain carries TRBV5-6 and TRBJ1-5, with no clear D. V lost 3 bases and J lost 5, with 6 bases in between. There are 12 residues in the CDR3. Germline lookup yields CDR1 SGHDT and CDR2 YYEEEE. The CDR3, as DNA: TGTGCCAGCAGCTCCCCGTATCAGCCCCAGCATTTT. Residues: CASSSPYQPQHF.

Concerning this clonotype itself: An end of the junction differs from the germline gene, which may be a read error. The chain has TRBV7-7 and TRBJ2-7; D is ambiguous. The CDR3 has 13 amino acids. Looked up from germline, CDR1 is SSHAT and CDR2 is FNYEAQ (reference sequence). The DNA of the CDR3 is TGTGCTAGCAGCTTATCAGAATACTACGAGCAGTACTTC. It yields the protein CASSLSEYYEQYF.

This rearrangement joins TRBV11-2 to TRBJ2-5; TRBD2 matches at 7 bases. Germline V gene lookup returns CDR1 SGHAT and CDR2 FQNNGV. The CDR3 totals 14 residues. V shed 5 bases and J 5 bases; nucleotides not matched to a gene: 8. CDR3 in amino acids: CASSQRGGVETQYF. In DNA, the CDR3 is TGTGCCAGCAGCCAGCGGGGCGGCGTGGAGACCCAGTACTTC.

The rearrangement joins TRBV4-3 to TRBJ2-6, with D unresolved. The V gene lost 0 bases and the J gene lost 6 bases, with 12 bases spanning the gap. The CDR3 length is 16 residues. Germline lookup yields CDR1 LGHNA and CDR2 YSLEER. The CDR3 nucleotides read TGCGCCAGCAGCCAAGATTCGGGTCTTTTGGCCAACGTCCTGACTTTC. This codes for CASSQDSGLLANVLTF.

The chain is built from TRBV19 and TRBJ2-7; D tentatively reads TRBD1 or TRBD2 (5 bases each). The CDR3 spans 14 residues. V lost 1 base, J lost 6 bases, and 13 bases lay in between. CDR1 is LNHDA and CDR2 is SQIVND in the germline V gene (reference sequence). The CDR3 DNA follows: TGTGCCAGTAGTATAGCCTCAGGGACGGGCGAGCAGTACTTC. Translation gives CASSIASGTGEQYF.

The chain links TRBV6-2 or TRBV6-3 to TRBJ2-5; D may match TRBD1 or TRBD2 (5 bases each). Deletions cut 6 bases from V and 1 base from J, with 15 bases between. Germline CDR1 and CDR2: MNHEY and SVGEGT. This CDR3 contains 15 residues. The CDR3 is CASRKGRQVQETQYF. Written as DNA, the CDR3 is TGTGCCAGCAGGAAGGGACGGCAAGTCCAAGAGACCCAGTACTTC.

The chain links TRBV5-1 to TRBJ2-3; D unresolved. V gave up 6 bases and J gave up 1 base, with 9 bases separating them. Germline assignment: CDR1 SGHRS and CDR2 YFSETQ. CDR3 size: 13 residues. DNA of the CDR3: TGCGCCAGCAAGATTACCCGCACAGATACGCAGTATTTT. Protein product: CASKITRTDTQYF.

In this sample, this clonotype turned up a few times. The DNA for the CDR3 is TGCGCCAGCAGTCAAACGACACTAACTACTGGGGGCTACACCTTC. It codes for CASSQTTLTTGGYTF. This chain connects TRBV4-1 to TRBJ1-2, with D unresolved. Per the germline V gene, CDR1 is MGHRA and CDR2 is YSYEKL. CDR3 length: 15 amino acids. V lost 6 bases to trimming and J lost 8 bases, with 22 bases between them.

This clonotype came up a few times. CDR3 in DNA: TGTGCCACCACAGGGGCGACGAACACCGGGGAGCTGTTTTTT. Translated: CATTGATNTGELFF. J is TRBJ2-2 and V is TRBV6-6; 7 nucleotides match TRBD1. Germline values: CDR1 MNHNY, CDR2 SVGAGI (reference sequence). The CDR3 has 14 residues. V trimming: 10 bases; J trimming: 0 bases; junction bases outside the gene matches: 5.

The rearrangement uses TRBV29-1 and TRBJ2-2; weak D call: TRBD1 (5 bases). The CDR3 is 14 residues long. V was clipped by 2 bases and J by 1 base, with 8 bases between them. CDR1 SQVTM and CDR2 ANQGSEA come from the germline V gene. The CDR3 DNA reads TGCAGCGTTGAATGGACAATGAACACCGGGGAGCTGTTTTTT. Encoded protein: CSVEWTMNTGELFF.

This clonotype was picked up a small number of times. V gene TRBV5-1 combines with J gene TRBJ2-3, with TRBD2 identical over 7 bases. The junction had 5 bases not matched to a gene; V was cut back by 0 bases and J by 1 base. This CDR3 region has 16 residues. Germline CDR1 and CDR2: SGHRS and YFSETQ. CDR3 in amino acids: CASSLVVAGGTDTQYF. The CDR3 bases are TGCGCCAGCAGCTTGGTAGTAGCGGGCGGCACAGATACGCAGTATTTT.

This clonotype was seen a few times. The J gene is TRBJ2-1, the V gene TRBV12-3 or TRBV12-4; TRBD2 is a possible D gene (5 bases). The length of the CDR3 is 15 residues. Trimming removed 3 bases at V and 5 bases at J, with 14 bases between. The CDR3 sequence: CASSFLRVADNEQFF. CDR3 bases: TGTGCCAGCAGTTTCTTGCGGGTAGCTGACAATGAGCAGTTCTTC.

This clonotype showed up just a few times. This chain links TRBV7-8 with TRBJ2-5; no clear D. Between the trimmed V and J ends, which lost 5 bases and 2 bases, there was a span of 9 bases. Germline V gives CDR1 SGHVS, CDR2 FQNEAQ. CDR3 length equals 13 residues. The CDR3 reads CASSDFPQETQYF. The CDR3 DNA reads as TGTGCCAGCAGCGACTTCCCTCAAGAGACCCAGTACTTC.

This clonotype was seen more than once but under ten times. The chain carries TRBV2 and TRBJ1-6, with unresolved D. The CDR3 has 13 amino acids. Germline V gives CDR1 SNHLY, CDR2 FYNNEI. Trimming removed 7 bases from V and 6 bases from J, with 10 bases in between. The CDR3 sequence is CASMDQPNSPLHF. The CDR3, as DNA: TGTGCCAGCATGGACCAGCCTAATTCACCCCTCCACTTT.

This chain connects TRBV5-1 to TRBJ1-4, with D unclear. The V gene lost 5 bases and the J gene lost 4 bases, with 9 bases spanning the gap. This CDR3 is built from 13 residues. Germline loops: CDR1 SGHRS, CDR2 YFSETQ. The CDR3 DNA is TGCGCCAGCAGAAGCTGGGTTAATGAAAAACTGTTTTTT. Translating gives CASRSWVNEKLFF.

This clonotype was found a few times. The V call is TRBV24-1, the J call TRBJ2-7, with D unresolved. Germline-derived CDR1 and CDR2 are KGHDR and SFDVKD. V was clipped by 5 bases and J by 0 bases, with 10 bases between them. The CDR3 extends over 14 amino acids. The CDR3 sequence is CATSGTTGSYEQYF. CDR3 coding DNA: TGTGCCACCAGTGGCACTACGGGCTCCTACGAGCAGTACTTC.

The chain employs TRBV9 and TRBJ2-3; TRBD2 is a possible D gene (5 bases). The CDR3 loop spans 15 amino acids. The germline gives CDR1 SGDLS, CDR2 YYNGEE. V was clipped by 0 bases and J by 4 bases, with 12 bases between them. CDR3 DNA: TGTGCCAGCAGCGTAGGGGAGAGCGTCGCAGATACGCAGTATTTT. This gives the protein CASSVGESVADTQYF.

In this sample, this clonotype turned up a few times. The chain recombines TRBV24-1 with TRBJ1-2, with a possible D match to TRBD1 (5 bases). Germline V lookup: CDR1 KGHDR, CDR2 SFDVKD. The CDR3 has 11 residues. V was trimmed by 9 bases and J by 8 bases, leaving 12 bases between them. The CDR3 nucleotides are TGTGCCACCTCTCAAGGGGAAGGCTACACCTTC. Protein product: CATSQGEGYTF.

This clonotype appeared a few times. V is TRBV4-3 and J is TRBJ2-2, with TRBD1 as a possible D gene (5 bases). Trimming shortened V by 2 bases and J by 0 bases, and 13 bases separated the two germline ends. CDR1 is LGHNA, CDR2 YSLEER, per germline. CDR3 length: 17 amino acids. CDR3 nucleotides: TGCGCCAGCAGCCAAAGGGGTGGGATTGCGAACACCGGGGAGCTGTTTTTT. Residues: CASSQRGGIANTGELFF.

This chain connects TRBV24-1 to TRBJ2-1, with 10 bases fitting TRBD2. The trim removed 4 bases at V and 4 bases at J, leaving 6 bases unmatched. Germline V gene lookup returns CDR1 KGHDR and CDR2 SFDVKD. The CDR3 extends over 16 amino acids. In DNA form, the CDR3 reads TGTGCCACCAGTGACCATGGGACTAGCGAGTACAATGAGCAGTTCTTC. Its protein product is CATSDHGTSEYNEQFF.

As DNA, the CDR3 is TGCGCCAGCAGCTTTTTGACTCGTGTTAACTCCTACAATGAGCAGTTCTTC. Translating gives CASSFLTRVNSYNEQFF. The chain employs TRBV5-1 and TRBJ2-1; no reliable D call. The germline CDR1 and CDR2 sequences are SGHRS and YFSETQ. Trimming shortened V by 2 bases and J by 0 bases, and 15 bases separated the two germline ends. The CDR3 covers 17 residues.

The table lists this clonotype with a few counts. This chain links TRBV29-1 with TRBJ1-5, with 10 bases lining up with TRBD1. The CDR3 consists of 14 residues. V dropped 6 bases and J dropped 4; count of bases not matched to a gene: 6. Germline CDR1 is SQVTM and CDR2 is ANQGSEA. CDR3 loop: CSVLTGGGNQPQHF. The CDR3 DNA is TGCAGCGTCCTGACAGGGGGCGGAAATCAGCCCCAGCATTTT. Full variable domain (remainder filled in from reference TRBV29-1 and TRBJ1-5): SAVISQKPSRDICQRGTSLTIQCQVDSQVTMMFWYRQQPGQSLTLIATANQGSEATYESGFVIDKFPISRPNLTFSTLTVSNMSPEDSSIYLCSVLTGGGNQPQHFGDGTRLSIL.

The chain is built from TRBV12-3 or TRBV12-4 and TRBJ2-1, with TRBD2 identical over 11 bases. The junction had 4 bases not matched to a gene; V was cut back by 0 bases and J by 9 bases. The CDR3 contains 15 residues. The CDR3 sequence is CASSLASGRVREQFF. As DNA, the CDR3 is TGTGCCAGCAGTTTAGCTAGCGGGAGGGTACGTGAGCAGTTCTTC.

The chain links TRBV7-6 to TRBJ2-7; the D gene could be TRBD1 or TRBD2 (7 bases each). The germline CDR1 and CDR2 sequences are SGHVS and FNYEAQ. The CDR3 consists of 14 residues. Trimming took 5 bases from V and 4 from J, leaving 15 bases between them. For the CDR3, the DNA is TGTGCCAGCAGCCCAGGGGGGGCCCTATACGAGCAGTACTTC. Translation gives CASSPGGALYEQYF. Full variable domain (missing parts from reference TRBV7-6 and TRBJ2-7): GAGVSQSPRYKVTKRGQDVALRCDPISGHVSLYWYRQALGQGPEFLTYFNYEAQQDKSGLPNDRFSAERPEGSISTLTIQRTEQRDSAMYRCASSPGGALYEQYFGPGTRLTVT.

This clonotype has more than one count but fewer than ten. CDR3 nucleotide sequence: TGTGCCAGCAGCCCACCCGAAAAGAATGAGCAGTTCTTC. Protein: CASSPPEKNEQFF. The V call is TRBV7-6, the J call TRBJ2-1; no clear D gene. Trimming removed 5 bases from V and 7 bases from J, with 12 bases in between. Germline-derived CDR1 and CDR2 are SGHVS and FNYEAQ. The CDR3 extends over 13 amino acids.

This clonotype has more than one count but fewer than ten. The chain uses TRBV27 and TRBJ2-7; 7 bases are a match to TRBD2. Germline trimming cut 4 bases from V and 1 base from J; bases unmatched to any gene: 7. There are 15 residues in the CDR3. The germline V gene encodes CDR1 MNHEY and CDR2 SMNVEV (reference sequence). The CDR3, as DNA: TGTGCCAGCAGTTCCCCGGGGGGTCCATCCTACGAGCAGTACTTC. Amino acid sequence: CASSSPGGPSYEQYF.

This clonotype occurred many times. V usage is TRBV5-1 and J usage is TRBJ2-1; a weak D match, TRBD1 (5 bases). Trimming removed 4 bases at V and 4 bases at J, with 9 bases between. Germline V CDR1 and CDR2: SGHRS, YFSETQ. The CDR3 has 13 amino acids. This CDR3 is CASSTTEYNEQFF. The CDR3 nucleotides are TGCGCCAGCAGCACGACAGAGTACAATGAGCAGTTCTTC.

This clonotype has only a few counts. The rearrangement joins TRBV7-9 to TRBJ2-7, with D perhaps matching TRBD2 (5 bases). The CDR3 spans 18 residues. CDR1 and CDR2 from the germline V gene are SEHNR and FQNEAQ (reference sequence). The V and J ends lost 4 bases and 0 bases respectively, with 22 bases between them. The CDR3 protein is CASSSNYREKGSSYEQYF. The CDR3 DNA reads TGTGCCAGCAGCTCGAACTACCGGGAAAAAGGGAGCTCCTACGAGCAGTACTTC.